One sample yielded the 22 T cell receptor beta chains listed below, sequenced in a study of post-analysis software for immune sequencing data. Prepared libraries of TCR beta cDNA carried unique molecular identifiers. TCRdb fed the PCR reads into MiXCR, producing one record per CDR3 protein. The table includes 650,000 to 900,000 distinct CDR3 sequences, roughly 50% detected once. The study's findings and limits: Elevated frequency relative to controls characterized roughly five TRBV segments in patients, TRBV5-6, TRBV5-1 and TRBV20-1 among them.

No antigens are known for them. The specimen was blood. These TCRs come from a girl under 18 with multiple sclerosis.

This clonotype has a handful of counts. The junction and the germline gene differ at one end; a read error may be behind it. The DNA for the CDR3 is TGCAGTGCCAGAGGCCTAGATGTGAACGAGCAGTACTTC. Protein: CSARGLDVNEQYF. V is TRBV20-1 and J is TRBJ2-4; no reliable D call. The J call may be faulty, since TRBJ2-7 better matches the DNA end. Germline CDR1 reads DFQATT; CDR2 reads SNEGSKA (reference sequence). The CDR3 consists of 13 residues.

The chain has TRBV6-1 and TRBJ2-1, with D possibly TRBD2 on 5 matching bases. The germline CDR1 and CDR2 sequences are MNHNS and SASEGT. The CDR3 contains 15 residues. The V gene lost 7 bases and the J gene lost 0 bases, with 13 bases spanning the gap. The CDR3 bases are TGTGCCAGCAACCTGGGGAGAAGCTCCTACAATGAGCAGTTCTTC. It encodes CASNLGRSSYNEQFF.

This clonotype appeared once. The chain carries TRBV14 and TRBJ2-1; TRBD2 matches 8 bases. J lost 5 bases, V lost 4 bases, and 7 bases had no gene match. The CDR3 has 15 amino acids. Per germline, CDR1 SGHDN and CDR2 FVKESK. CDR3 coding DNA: TGTGCCAGCAGCCCCTTCCAGCGGGGGAACAATGAGCAGTTCTTC. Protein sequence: CASSPFQRGNNEQFF.

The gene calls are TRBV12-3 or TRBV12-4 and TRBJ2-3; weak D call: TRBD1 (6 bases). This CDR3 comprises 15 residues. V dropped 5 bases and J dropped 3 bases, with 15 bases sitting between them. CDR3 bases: TGTGCCAGCAGTCCAAGGTCCAGGGGTACAGATACGCAGTATTTT. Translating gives CASSPRSRGTDTQYF.

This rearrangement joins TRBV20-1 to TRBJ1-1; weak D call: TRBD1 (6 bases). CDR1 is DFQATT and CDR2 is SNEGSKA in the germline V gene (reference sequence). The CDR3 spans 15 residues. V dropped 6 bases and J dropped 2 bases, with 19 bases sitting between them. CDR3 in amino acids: CSASTDSWGNTEAFF. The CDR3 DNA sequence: TGCAGTGCCAGCACGGACAGCTGGGGAAACACTGAAGCTTTCTTT.

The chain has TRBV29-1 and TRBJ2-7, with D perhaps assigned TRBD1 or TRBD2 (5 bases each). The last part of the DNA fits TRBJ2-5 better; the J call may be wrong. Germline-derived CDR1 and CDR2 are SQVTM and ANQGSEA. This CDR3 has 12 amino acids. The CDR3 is CSALTDGGTQYF. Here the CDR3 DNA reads TGCAGCGCTCTGACAGATGGAGGGACCCAGTACTTC.

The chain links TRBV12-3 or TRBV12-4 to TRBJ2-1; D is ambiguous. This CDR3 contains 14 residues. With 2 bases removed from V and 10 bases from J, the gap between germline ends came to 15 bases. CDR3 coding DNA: TGTGCCAGCAGTTTAATCTTCCCATTTGGGGAGCAGTTCTTC. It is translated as CASSLIFPFGEQFF.

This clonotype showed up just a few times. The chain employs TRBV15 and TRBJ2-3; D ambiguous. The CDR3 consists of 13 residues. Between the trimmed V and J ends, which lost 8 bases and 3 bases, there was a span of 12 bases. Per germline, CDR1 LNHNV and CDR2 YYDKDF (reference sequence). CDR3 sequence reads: CATYSRLTDTQYF. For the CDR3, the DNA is TGTGCCACCTACTCCCGGTTGACAGATACGCAGTATTTT.

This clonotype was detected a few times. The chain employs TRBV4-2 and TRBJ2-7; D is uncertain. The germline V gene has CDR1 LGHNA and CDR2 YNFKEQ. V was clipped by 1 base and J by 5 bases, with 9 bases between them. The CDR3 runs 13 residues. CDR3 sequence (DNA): TGTGCCAGCAGCCAAGTCCGGGCCCACGAGCAGTACTTC. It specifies CASSQVRAHEQYF.

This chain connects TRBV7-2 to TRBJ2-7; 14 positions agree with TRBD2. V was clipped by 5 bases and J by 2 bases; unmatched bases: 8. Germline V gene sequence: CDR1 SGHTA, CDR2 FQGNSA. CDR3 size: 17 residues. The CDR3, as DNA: TGTGCCAGCAGCCGTGGGACTAGCGGGGGATCCCCCTACGAGCAGTACTTC. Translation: CASSRGTSGGSPYEQYF.

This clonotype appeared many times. CDR3 nucleotide sequence: TGCGCCAGCAGTCGGGGTAGCCAAGAGACCCAGTACTTC. Translation: CASSRGSQETQYF. This chain joins TRBV5-1 and TRBJ2-5; possibly TRBD2 for D (5 bases). The CDR3 covers 13 residues. CDR1 and CDR2 from the germline V gene are SGHRS and YFSETQ. Trimming cost V 5 bases and J 1 base, with 9 bases left between them.

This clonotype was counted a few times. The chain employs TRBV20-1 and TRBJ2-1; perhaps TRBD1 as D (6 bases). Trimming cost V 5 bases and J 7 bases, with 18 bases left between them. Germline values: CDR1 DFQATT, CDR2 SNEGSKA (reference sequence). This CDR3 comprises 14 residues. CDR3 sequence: CSAGNRAHYNEQFF. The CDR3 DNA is TGCAGTGCTGGCAACAGGGCCCACTATAATGAGCAGTTCTTC.

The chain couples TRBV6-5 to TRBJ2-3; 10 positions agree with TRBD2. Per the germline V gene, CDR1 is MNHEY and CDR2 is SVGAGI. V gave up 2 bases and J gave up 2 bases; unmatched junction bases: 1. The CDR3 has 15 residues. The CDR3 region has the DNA TGTGCCAGCAGTTACACTAGCGGGATCACAGATACGCAGTATTTT. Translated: CASSYTSGITDTQYF.

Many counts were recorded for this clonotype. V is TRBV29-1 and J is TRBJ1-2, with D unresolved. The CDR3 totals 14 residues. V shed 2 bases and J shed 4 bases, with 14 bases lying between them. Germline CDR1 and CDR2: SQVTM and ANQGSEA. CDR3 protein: CSVESGRGVYGYTF. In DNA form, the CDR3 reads TGCAGCGTTGAATCCGGTAGAGGAGTCTATGGCTACACCTTC.

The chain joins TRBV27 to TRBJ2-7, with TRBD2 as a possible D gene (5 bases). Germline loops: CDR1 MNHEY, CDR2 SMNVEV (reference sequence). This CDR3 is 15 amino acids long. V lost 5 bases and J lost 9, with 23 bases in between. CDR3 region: CASSPLGLEGSGQYF. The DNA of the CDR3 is TGTGCCAGCAGTCCGCTCGGATTAGAAGGCAGCGGGCAGTACTTC.

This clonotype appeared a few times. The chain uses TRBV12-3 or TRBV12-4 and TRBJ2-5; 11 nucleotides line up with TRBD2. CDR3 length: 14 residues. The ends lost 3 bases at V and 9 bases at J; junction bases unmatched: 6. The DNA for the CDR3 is TGTGCCAGCAGTTTCGCTTGGACTAGCGGGCCCCAGTACTTC. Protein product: CASSFAWTSGPQYF.

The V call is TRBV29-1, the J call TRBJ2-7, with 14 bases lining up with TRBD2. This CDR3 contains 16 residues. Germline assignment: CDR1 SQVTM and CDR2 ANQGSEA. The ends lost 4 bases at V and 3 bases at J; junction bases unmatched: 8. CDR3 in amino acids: CSVAPRLAGGNYEQYF. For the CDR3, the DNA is TGCAGCGTTGCCCCGAGACTAGCGGGAGGGAACTACGAGCAGTACTTC.

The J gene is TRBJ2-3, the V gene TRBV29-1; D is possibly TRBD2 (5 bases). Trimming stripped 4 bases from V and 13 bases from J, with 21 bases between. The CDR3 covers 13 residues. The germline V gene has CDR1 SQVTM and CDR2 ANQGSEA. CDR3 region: CSVGPRARVPEYF. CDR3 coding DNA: TGCAGCGTTGGCCCCCGGGCGAGGGTTCCCGAGTATTTT.

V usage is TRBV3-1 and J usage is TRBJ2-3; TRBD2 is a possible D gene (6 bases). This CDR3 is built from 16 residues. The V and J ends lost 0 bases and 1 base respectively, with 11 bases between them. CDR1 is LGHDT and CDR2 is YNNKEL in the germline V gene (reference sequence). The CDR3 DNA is TGTGCCAGCAGCCAAGATGCCGGGAGTGGCACAGATACGCAGTATTTT. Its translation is CASSQDAGSGTDTQYF.

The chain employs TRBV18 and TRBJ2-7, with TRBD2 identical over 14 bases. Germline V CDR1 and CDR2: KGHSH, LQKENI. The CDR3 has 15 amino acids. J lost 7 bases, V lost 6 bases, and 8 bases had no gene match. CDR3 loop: CASSPTSGRAGEQYF. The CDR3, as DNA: TGTGCCAGCTCCCCGACTAGCGGGAGGGCTGGGGAGCAGTACTTC.

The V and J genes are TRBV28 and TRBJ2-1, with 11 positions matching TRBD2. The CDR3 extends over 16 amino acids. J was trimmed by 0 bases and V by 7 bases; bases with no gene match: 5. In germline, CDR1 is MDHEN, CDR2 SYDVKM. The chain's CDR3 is CASKPTSGNSYNEQFF. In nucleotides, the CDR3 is TGTGCCAGCAAACCGACTAGCGGGAACTCCTACAATGAGCAGTTCTTC.

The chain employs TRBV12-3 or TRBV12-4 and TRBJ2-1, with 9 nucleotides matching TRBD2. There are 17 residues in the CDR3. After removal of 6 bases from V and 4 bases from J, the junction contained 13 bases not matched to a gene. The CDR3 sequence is CASSPRGSGSRYNEQFF. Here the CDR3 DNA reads TGTGCCAGCAGCCCTAGGGGTAGCGGGAGCAGGTACAATGAGCAGTTCTTC.